This TCR beta chain was obtained from a study of blood T cell repertoires in COVID-19. The table came from immunoSEQ multiplex PCR; TCRdb's copy has only in-frame clones and leaves some out. The repertoire holds 15,000 to 20,000 clones, with 82% as singletons. Germline V gene lookup returns CDR1 SGHDT and CDR2 YYEEEE. This CDR3 is built from 15 residues. The trim removed 6 bases at V and 5 bases at J, leaving 6 bases unmatched. Input material: peripheral blood. This clonotype was obtained from a human donor in a cohort sampled during active COVID-19. This sequence joins TRBV5-6 and TRBJ2-2; 11 bases are shared with TRBD2. CDR3 residues: CASNWGLAETGELFF. The CDR3 bases are TGTGCCAGCAACTGGGGACTAGCGGAAACCGGGGAGCTGTTTTTT.